A single count supports the clone carrying this TCR beta chain. This record comes from a study of cytomegalovirus exposure and HLA in healthy donors. Germline trimming cut 7 bases from V and 0 bases from J; bases unmatched to any gene: 9. CDR1 is LNHDA and CDR2 is SQIVND in the germline V gene (reference sequence). CDR3 length: 16 residues. A multiplex PCR was run with 60 Vbeta primers and 13 Jbeta primers. Only in-frame clones appear in the TCRdb table, and some are missing; sequencing was by immunoSEQ multiplex PCR. The table records about 190,000 clones, roughly 80% of them present only once. The TCR originated in a woman aged 18 to 35 in good health and CMV-seronegative. This rearrangement joins TRBV19 to TRBJ1-5; 7 bases are a match to TRBD1. The sequencing input was PBMCs. CDR3 in DNA: TGTGCCAGTACGAGACTGGGACAGCTTAGCAATCAGCCCCAGCATTTT. Translation gives CASTRLGQLSNQPQHF.